The rows below give T cell receptor beta chains drawn from one sample of a study of beta chain features in type 1 diabetes. Measured with immunoSEQ multiplex PCR; TCRdb has only the in-frame clones, and not every one. The sample holds around 450,000 clones, roughly 10% seen once. The sample consisted of naive CD4+ T cells from blood. These receptors were collected from a woman aged 18-35 years in good health. Both conserved end residues are part of each CDR3. A D gene is named only where the DNA matches it firmly. Clone size appears in some rows only: once, few, many, or a class for an expanded clone.

>TRBJ2-6|TRBV28|few|-
CASSLGGTGAHVLTF
TGTGCCAGCAGTTTAGGAGGGACTGGGGCCCACGTCCTGACTTTC
>TRBJ1-1|TRBV14|-|-
CASSQLLNTEAFF
TGTGCCAGCAGCCAGCTTTTGAACACTGAAGCTTTCTTT
>TRBJ2-5|TRBV1|-|-
CTSSPRGSRETQYF
TGCACCAGCAGCCCCAGAGGGTCGAGAGAGACCCAGTACTTC
>TRBJ2-1|TRBV4-3|-|-
CASSSGRGSSSYNEQFF
TGCGCCAGCAGCAGCGGACGGGGGAGCAGTTCCTACAATGAGCAGTTCTTC
>TRBJ2-2|TRBV9|-|-
CASSVALSGELFF
TGTGCCAGCAGCGTAGCGTTGAGCGGGGAGCTGTTTTTT
>TRBJ2-1|TRBV9|-|TRBD2
CASSLLADSYNEQFF
TGTGCCAGCAGTCTTCTAGCGGATTCTTACAATGAGCAGTTCTTC
>TRBJ2-3|TRBV5-4|-|-
CASSPPGAKDTQYF
TGTGCCAGCAGCCCTCCGGGAGCTAAAGATACGCAGTATTTT
>TRBJ2-3|TRBV5-4|-|-
CASSWGNTQYF
TGTGCCAGCAGCTGGGGTAATACGCAGTATTTT
>TRBJ2-2|TRBV2|few|-
CASTSEPSNTGELFF
TGTGCCAGCACGTCCGAGCCCTCGAACACCGGGGAGCTGTTTTTT
>TRBJ2-5|TRBV4-3|-|-
CASSQEVAVFGAETQYF
TGCGCCAGCAGCCAAGAGGTGGCGGTCTTTGGCGCAGAGACCCAGTACTTC
>TRBJ2-3|TRBV5-6|few|-
CASSLYDSPGTQYF
TGTGCCAGCAGCTTGTATGACTCCCCAGGGACGCAGTATTTT
>TRBJ2-7|TRBV30|-|-
CAWSEQGTVQYF
TGTGCCTGGAGTGAACAAGGGACGGTGCAGTACTTC
>TRBJ2-2|TRBV7-9|few|-
CASRQLRGSGNTGELFF
TGTGCCAGCAGGCAACTCAGGGGCTCCGGTAACACCGGGGAGCTGTTTTTT
>TRBJ2-6|TRBV4-3|few|-
CASSQQQGTGANVLTF
TGCGCCAGCAGCCAGCAACAGGGAACTGGGGCCAACGTCCTGACTTTC
>TRBJ2-3|TRBV4-2|-|TRBD1
CASSQVDRADTQYF
TGTGCCAGCAGCCAAGTGGACAGGGCGGATACGCAGTATTTT
>TRBJ2-1|TRBV7-3|few|-
CASSLTGFEQFF
TGTGCCAGCAGCTTAACAGGGTTTGAGCAGTTCTTC
>TRBJ2-1|TRBV11-1|-|-
CASSLAGSSYNEQFF
TGTGCCAGCAGCTTGGCTGGGAGCTCCTACAATGAGCAGTTCTTC
>TRBJ1-2|TRBV29-1|-|-
CSVRPQGWAGYTF
TGCAGCGTCCGGCCCCAGGGGTGGGCCGGCTACACCTTC
>TRBJ2-3|TRBV7-2|few|-
CASSFDHMRDTQYF
TGTGCCAGCAGCTTTGACCATATGAGAGATACGCAGTATTTT
>TRBJ2-3|TRBV7-2|-|TRBD2
CASSFNPAGGSPTDTQYF
TGTGCCAGCAGCTTTAACCCAGCGGGGGGAAGCCCCACAGATACGCAGTATTTT
>TRBJ2-1|TRBV18|few|-
CASSSERDLPYNEQFF
TGTGCCAGCTCCTCCGAACGGGATTTACCCTACAATGAGCAGTTCTTC
>TRBJ1-4|TRBV2|-|TRBD1
CASSEVRDSKKLFF
TGTGCCAGCAGTGAAGTACGGGACAGCAAAAAACTGTTTTTT
>TRBJ2-1|TRBV5-1|few|-
CASSSMTVKGDNEQFF
TGCGCCAGCAGCTCAATGACAGTGAAGGGGGACAATGAGCAGTTCTTC
>TRBJ2-2|TRBV2|-|-
CASVPRRDTGELFF
TGTGCCAGCGTGCCCCGTCGGGACACCGGGGAGCTGTTTTTT
>TRBJ1-1|TRBV27|-|-
CASMTTTGLADTEAFF
TGTGCCAGCATGACGACGACGGGGCTGGCGGACACTGAAGCTTTCTTT
>TRBJ2-5|TRBV5-1|-|TRBD1
CASSLPTGGPETQYF
TGCGCCAGCAGCTTGCCGACAGGGGGACCGGAGACCCAGTACTTC
>TRBJ1-4|TRBV29-1|many|TRBD1
CSVRRTGSTEKLFF
TGCAGCGTTCGTAGGACAGGGAGCACTGAAAAACTGTTTTTT
>TRBJ2-2|TRBV11-3|-|-
CASSKWGNTGELFF
TGTGCCAGCAGCAAATGGGGTAACACCGGGGAGCTGTTTTTT
>TRBJ2-3|TRBV5-1|-|-
CASSVGGDTQYF
TGCGCCAGCAGCGTTGGAGGAGATACGCAGTATTTT
>TRBJ1-3|TRBV7-2|-|TRBD1
CASSSQGATGNTIYF
TGTGCCAGCAGCTCGCAGGGGGCTACTGGAAACACCATATATTTT
>TRBJ2-3|TRBV7-6|-|TRBD1
CASSLGGGEDTQYF
TGTGCCAGCAGCTTAGGAGGGGGCGAAGATACGCAGTATTTT
>TRBJ2-6|TRBV28|few|-
CASSFLGVGANVLTF
TGTGCCAGCAGTTTTTTGGGAGTTGGGGCCAACGTCCTGACTTTC
>TRBJ2-3|TRBV4-3|few|-
CASSRKGAGPDTQYF
TGCGCCAGCAGCCGGAAAGGAGCAGGGCCAGATACGCAGTATTTT
>TRBJ2-3|TRBV9|few|TRBD2
CASSLRLAGTDTQYF
TGTGCCAGCAGCTTAAGACTAGCGGGGACAGATACGCAGTATTTT
>TRBJ2-5|TRBV7-2|few|-
CASSFPGVGTQYF
TGTGCCAGCAGCTTCCCCGGTGTTGGGACCCAGTACTTC
>TRBJ2-3|TRBV4-1|-|TRBD1
CASSARTGIRDTQYF
TGCGCCAGCAGCGCCCGGACAGGGATACGAGATACGCAGTATTTT
>TRBJ2-7|TRBV30|-|-
CAWSVQVVSDTAYEQYF
TGTGCCTGGAGTGTACAGGTCGTCTCCGACACGGCCTACGAGCAGTACTTC
>TRBJ2-1|TRBV7-2|few|TRBD1
CASSLSRTGGAPQSEQFF
TGTGCCAGCAGCTTGTCCCGGACAGGGGGCGCCCCTCAAAGTGAGCAGTTCTTC
>TRBJ2-6|TRBV18|-|-
CASSPGGANVLTF
TGTGCCAGCTCACCAGGAGGGGCCAACGTCCTGACTTTC
>TRBJ1-6|TRBV2|few|-
CASSLRAYNSPLHF
TGTGCCAGCAGCCTGAGGGCGTATAATTCACCCCTCCACTTT
>TRBJ1-3|TRBV9|few|-
CASSVDGRSGSSGNTIYF
TGTGCCAGCAGCGTAGATGGACGATCGGGGAGCTCTGGAAACACCATATATTTT
>TRBJ2-1|TRBV9|-|-
CASSVVVAGDEQFF
TGTGCCAGCAGCGTCGTTGTAGCTGGCGATGAGCAGTTCTTC
>TRBJ1-1|TRBV9|-|-
CASSVVNRWGTEAFF
TGTGCCAGCAGCGTAGTTAACAGGTGGGGCACTGAAGCTTTCTTT
>TRBJ2-5|TRBV5-1|few|TRBD1
CASSSQTGLSGTQYF
TGCGCCAGCAGCTCCCAGACAGGGTTAAGTGGGACCCAGTACTTC
>TRBJ2-4|TRBV18|-|-
CASSLTGQATQYF
TGTGCCAGCTCACTTACGGGACAAGCTACTCAGTACTTC
>TRBJ1-6|TRBV7-9|-|-
CASSATSDSPLHF
TGTGCCAGCAGCGCAACGAGCGATTCACCCCTCCACTTT
>TRBJ1-2|TRBV4-3|-|-
CASSQGRGHGYTF
TGCGCCAGCAGCCAAGGAAGGGGTCATGGCTACACCTTC
>TRBJ1-6|TRBV7-6|few|-
CASSPSSAPRGSPLHF
TGTGCCAGCAGCCCCAGTTCAGCTCCGAGAGGTTCACCCCTCCACTTT
>TRBJ2-1|TRBV18|-|-
CASSRDSTYNEQFF
TGTGCCAGCTCCCGGGACTCTACCTACAATGAGCAGTTCTTC
>TRBJ2-2|TRBV25-1|-|TRBD1
CASSDPGTGAGELFF
TGTGCCAGCAGTGACCCCGGGACAGGGGCCGGGGAGCTGTTTTTT
>TRBJ1-6|TRBV14|-|-
CASSLGRDGSPLHF
TGTGCCAGCAGCCTGGGCAGGGACGGTTCACCCCTCCACTTT
>TRBJ2-3|TRBV11-2|-|TRBD1
CASSLHTGGDTQYF
TGTGCCAGCAGCTTACATACAGGGGGAGATACGCAGTATTTT
>TRBJ1-2|TRBV7-9|-|-
CASSDSGLRGYTF
TGTGCCAGCAGCGACTCAGGGCTACGTGGCTACACCTTC